This TCR beta chain derives from a study of Ad26.COV2.S vaccination and SARS-CoV-2 variants. Germline V gene lookup returns CDR1 SQVTM and CDR2 ANQGSEA. The V end was cut by 2 bases, the J end by 4 bases, with 5 bases between. The CDR3 is 11 residues long. Treatment noted: approximately 18 received Ad26.COV2.S at low or high dose, single or two shots; about 5 received placebo; per-sample allocation not given. Sample collection was performed on day 63 after the first vaccine or placebo injection. Profiled with immunoSEQ multiplex PCR; TCRdb holds only in-frame clones, not every one. The profile shows roughly 350,000 clones, around 87% of them singletons.

J is TRBJ2-5 and V is TRBV29-1, with D unclear. This receptor was taken from a person between 18 and 60 years old who received the Ad26.COV2.S COVID-19 vaccine or a placebo. The sequencing here drew on peripheral blood, taken in a trial of Ad26.COV2.S vaccine versus placebo. This CDR3 reads CSVESGETQYF. In nucleotides, the CDR3 is TGCAGCGTTGAATCGGGAGAGACCCAGTACTTC.